What follows are 12 T cell receptor beta chains derived from one specimen sequenced in a study of shared clonotypes between healthy human individuals. TCRdb's table, derived via immunoSEQ multiplex PCR, lists solely in-frame clones and lacks some. Here the sample spans around 2.1 million clones, almost 96% being singletons. Sequences were obtained from naive CD4+ T cells sorted from blood. Subset reported: CD45RA+ positively selected. Receptors originate from a man between 18 and 29 years old in good health.

The rearrangement uses TRBV28 and TRBJ2-3; no definite D call. Germline V gene data show CDR1 as MDHEN and CDR2 as SYDVKM. V shed 5 bases and J shed 1 base, with 4 bases lying between them. The CDR3 length is 12 residues. The CDR3 spells CASSARTDTQYF. The CDR3 bases are TGTGCCAGCAGTGCCCGCACAGATACGCAGTATTTT.

This sequence joins TRBV11-2 and TRBJ2-1; D is tentatively TRBD1 or TRBD2 (5 bases each). Trimming pared 5 bases from V and 6 bases from J, leaving 20 bases between. This CDR3 spans 16 amino acids. The germline gives CDR1 SGHAT, CDR2 FQNNGV. The CDR3 bases are TGTGCCAGCAGCGCCGGGACCCTTCTTGACCGCAATGAGCAGTTCTTC. Protein: CASSAGTLLDRNEQFF.

The gene calls are TRBV5-1 and TRBJ2-1, with D perhaps TRBD1 or TRBD2 (5 bases each). CDR1 and CDR2 (germline): SGHRS, YFSETQ. The CDR3 loop spans 16 amino acids. V was pared by 0 bases and J by 6 bases, with 16 bases between. The CDR3 sequence: CASSLGQGARVNEQFF. Written as DNA, the CDR3 is TGCGCCAGCAGCTTGGGGCAGGGCGCGAGGGTCAATGAGCAGTTCTTC.

The count of this clone is one. The chain combines TRBV9 with TRBJ2-1, with a possible D match to TRBD2 (5 bases). Germline CDR1 reads SGDLS; CDR2 reads YYNGEE. Trimming removed 4 bases at V and 4 bases at J, with 15 bases between. CDR3 length: 15 amino acids. Here the CDR3 reads CASSRAAILYNEQFF. For the CDR3, the DNA is TGTGCCAGCAGCAGAGCGGCAATATTGTACAATGAGCAGTTCTTC.

The chain couples TRBV6-1 to TRBJ2-1; no reliable D call. Germline-derived CDR1 and CDR2 are MNHNS and SASEGT. Trimming pared 0 bases from V and 12 bases from J, leaving 21 bases between. CDR3 length: 16 amino acids. In nucleotides, the CDR3 is TGTGCCAGCAGTGAAGCGGGTGTTAACCTCGGCGCCAGGCAGTTCTTC. This codes for CASSEAGVNLGARQFF.

This chain joins TRBV5-1 and TRBJ2-2; unclear D gene. Trimming shortened V by 3 bases and J by 2 bases, and 14 bases separated the two germline ends. The germline gives CDR1 SGHRS, CDR2 YFSETQ. This CDR3 has 16 amino acids. CDR3 amino acids: CASSWESPRNTGELFF. Written as DNA, the CDR3 is TGCGCCAGCAGCTGGGAAAGCCCCCGAAACACCGGGGAGCTGTTTTTT.

This chain uses TRBV7-6 with TRBJ2-3; tentative D call: TRBD2 (6 bases). The ends were cut back, 3 bases at V and 1 base at J, with 11 bases in the middle. Germline V gene lookup returns CDR1 SGHVS and CDR2 FNYEAQ. The CDR3 totals 15 residues. The CDR3 spells CASSFSVAGTDTQYF. CDR3 nucleotides: TGTGCCAGCAGCTTTAGCGTAGCGGGCACAGATACGCAGTATTTT.

V usage is TRBV6-1 and J usage is TRBJ2-3; D is undetermined. Germline V gives CDR1 MNHNS, CDR2 SASEGT. The CDR3 contains 13 residues. The CDR3 protein is CTIRQESTDTQYF. Here the CDR3 DNA reads TGTACAATAAGGCAGGAGAGCACAGATACGCAGTATTTT.

The chain recombines TRBV5-1 with TRBJ1-1; D might be TRBD1 (6 bases). CDR3 size: 15 residues. V gave up 4 bases and J gave up 7 bases, with 20 bases separating them. Germline CDR1 reads SGHRS; CDR2 reads YFSETQ. The DNA for the CDR3 is TGCGCCAGCAGCGGCAGTCTACCGGGACAAGGTGAAGCTTTCTTT. Its protein product is CASSGSLPGQGEAFF. Supplemented by reference TRBV5-1 and TRBJ1-1, the full variable domain reads KAGVTQTPRYLIKTRGQQVTLSCSPISGHRSVSWYQQTPGQGLQFLFEYFSETQRNKGNFPGRFSGRQFSNSRSEMNVSTLELGDSALYLCASSGSLPGQGEAFFGQGTRLTVV.

The chain uses TRBV29-1 and TRBJ2-7, with 9 positions matching TRBD1. This CDR3 spans 15 amino acids. The V segment lost 7 bases and the J segment 7 bases; nucleotides outside the gene matches: 17. The germline V gene encodes CDR1 SQVTM and CDR2 ANQGSEA. This CDR3 is CSARFVVDRGNEQYF. The DNA for the CDR3 is TGCAGCGCCCGCTTTGTGGTTGACAGGGGGAATGAGCAGTACTTC.

The chain recombines TRBV9 with TRBJ1-1; tentative D call: TRBD1 (5 bases). The CDR3 contains 16 residues. V lost 0 bases, J lost 0 bases, and 12 bases lay in between. CDR1 and CDR2 from the germline V gene are SGDLS and YYNGEE. CDR3 sequence (DNA): TGTGCCAGCAGCGTAGTCTCAGGGCCCATGAACACTGAAGCTTTCTTT. Amino acids: CASSVVSGPMNTEAFF.

The V call is TRBV9, the J call TRBJ1-6; no reliable D call. The CDR3 sequence is 14 residues long. The ends were cut back, 0 bases at V and 11 bases at J, with 12 bases in the middle. The V gene's germline CDR1 is SGDLS and CDR2 YYNGEE. This CDR3 is CASSVATWGAPLHF. The CDR3 DNA reads as TGTGCCAGCAGCGTAGCTACGTGGGGAGCACCCCTCCACTTT.